These 8 T cell receptor beta chains came from one sample sequenced in a study of T cell responses to AZD1222 COVID-19 vaccine. Some clones are missing from TCRdb's copy, which holds only in-frame ones; the method was immunoSEQ multiplex PCR. The sample holds 35,000 to 50,000 clones, about four fifths seen once. The sample consisted of peripheral blood, taken 28 days after the second dose of the MenACWY control vaccine. The receptors were gathered from an adult who received the MenACWY meningococcal vaccine as a control.

V and J are TRBV2 and TRBJ1-1; D remains ambiguous. The CDR3 has 13 residues. Germline V gene data show CDR1 as SNHLY and CDR2 as FYNNEI. V was shortened by 4 bases and J by 1 base, with 7 bases between the two germline ends. CDR3 DNA sequence: TGTGCCAGCAGTGGTCACTCGAACACTGAAGCTTTCTTT. Translation gives CASSGHSNTEAFF.

This clone showed up just once. This chain links TRBV28 with TRBJ2-3; 8 positions match TRBD1. The CDR3 spans 15 residues. Germline V lookup: CDR1 MDHEN, CDR2 SYDVKM. Trimming took 8 bases from V and 1 from J; bases not matched to a gene: 8. The CDR3: CASGETGQGTDTQYF. In DNA form, the CDR3 reads TGTGCCAGCGGGGAAACGGGACAGGGCACAGATACGCAGTATTTT.

This chain links TRBV4-1 with TRBJ2-5, with a tentative D call TRBD2 (6 bases). Trimming stripped 0 bases from V and 2 bases from J, with 19 bases between. This CDR3 region has 18 residues. CDR1 and CDR2 (germline): MGHRA, YSYEKL. The chain's CDR3 is CASSQDRGGGRRQETQYF. DNA of the CDR3: TGCGCCAGCAGCCAAGATCGTGGTGGGGGGAGGAGGCAAGAGACCCAGTACTTC.

The chain carries TRBV6-5 and TRBJ1-6, with D perhaps matching TRBD1 (5 bases). V was clipped by 6 bases and J by 9 bases, with 15 bases between them. The V gene's germline CDR1 is MNHEY and CDR2 SVGAGI. This CDR3 is 14 amino acids long. CDR3 amino acids: CASSYDRGRSPLHF. The CDR3 DNA is TGTGCCAGCAGCTACGATAGGGGTCGTTCACCCCTCCACTTT.

This chain joins TRBV7-9 and TRBJ1-1, with 8 nucleotides matching TRBD1. CDR3 length: 15 residues. Germline V gives CDR1 SEHNR, CDR2 FQNEAQ (reference sequence). V lost 0 bases and J lost 4; bases outside the gene matches: 4. CDR3 nucleotides: TGTGCCAGCAGCTTAGCGGCAGGGGGCCGCACTGAAGCTTTCTTT. Residues: CASSLAAGGRTEAFF.

The chain joins TRBV7-2 to TRBJ1-1; D ambiguous. V shed 1 base and J shed 5 bases, with 8 bases lying between them. CDR1 is SGHTA and CDR2 is FQGNSA in the germline V gene. CDR3 size: 13 residues. The CDR3 bases are TGTGCCAGCAGCTTAGGCCCGACTACTGAAGCTTTCTTT. It encodes CASSLGPTTEAFF.

This chain links TRBV6-5 with TRBJ2-2; perhaps TRBD1 as D (5 bases). The CDR3 runs 14 residues. Per germline, CDR1 MNHEY and CDR2 SVGAGI. The V and J ends lost 4 bases and 3 bases respectively, with 9 bases between them. The CDR3 DNA reads TGTGCCAGCAGTTCCAGCAGGGACACCGGGGAGCTGTTTTTT. Amino acid sequence: CASSSSRDTGELFF.

This chain connects TRBV9 to TRBJ2-1; 8 nucleotides match TRBD1. Germline CDR1 SGDLS, CDR2 YYNGEE. CDR3 length: 14 amino acids. The V and J ends lost 3 bases and 9 bases, in that order; junction bases with no gene match: 8. In DNA, the CDR3 is TGTGCCAGCAGCGCCGGACAGGGAGTCGGTGAGCAGTTCTTC. Its translation is CASSAGQGVGEQFF. Full variable domain (outside the CDR3, taken from reference TRBV9 and TRBJ2-1): DSGVTQTPKHLITATGQRVTLRCSPRSGDLSVYWYQQSLDQGLQFLIQYYNGEERAKGNILERFSAQQFPDLHSELNLSSLELGDSALYFCASSAGQGVGEQFFGPGTRLTVL.